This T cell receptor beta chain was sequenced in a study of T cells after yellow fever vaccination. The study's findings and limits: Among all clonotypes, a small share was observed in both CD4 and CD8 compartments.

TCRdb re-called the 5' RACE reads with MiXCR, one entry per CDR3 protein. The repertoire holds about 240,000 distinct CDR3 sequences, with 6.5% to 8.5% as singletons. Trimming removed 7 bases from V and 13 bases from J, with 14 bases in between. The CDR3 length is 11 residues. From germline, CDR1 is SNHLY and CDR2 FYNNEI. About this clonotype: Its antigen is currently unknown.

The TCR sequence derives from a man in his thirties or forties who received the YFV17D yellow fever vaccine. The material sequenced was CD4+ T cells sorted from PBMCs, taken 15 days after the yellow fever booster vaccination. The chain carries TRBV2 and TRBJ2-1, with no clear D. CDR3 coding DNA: TGTGCCAGCAAGGAAATGACCTCTCAGTTCTTC. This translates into CASKEMTSQFF.